This T cell receptor beta chain was identified during a study of T cell responses to AZD1222 COVID-19 vaccine. Study-level findings and limits: Donors were mostly white British, more females; clonal diversity possibly underestimated. Within unmutated variant regions lay the reported targets of nearly half of spike-specific TCRs.

As for this clone: Its cognate antigen is unknown.

The protocol was immunoSEQ multiplex PCR, while the TCRdb copy is restricted to in-frame clones and leaves out a portion. The profile shows 200,000 to 250,000 clones, approximately 94% of them singletons. This CDR3 has 13 residues. V gave up 1 base and J gave up 3 bases, with 6 bases separating them. The chain uses TRBV12-3 or TRBV12-4 and TRBJ1-2, with TRBD1 as a possible D gene (5 bases). The clonotype comes from an adult in good health. Sequenced here: peripheral blood, sampled on day 0 of MenACWY control vaccination. CDR3: CASSLGGYYGYTF. DNA of the CDR3: TGTGCCAGCAGTTTAGGGGGGTACTATGGCTACACCTTC.